These 5 T cell receptor beta chains originate from one sample sequenced in a study of T cell repertoires in cytomegalovirus infection. What these receptors recognize is not known. TCRdb ran MiXCR on the reads and lists one entry per CDR3 protein. In the table there are about 830,000 distinct CDR3 sequences, less than 35% of which are singletons. The material sequenced was cultured CD8+ T cells from PBMCs, taken from culture after CMV antigen stimulation. The origin of the receptors is a human donor in good health (CMV status not recorded). Some clones in this sample may be carry-over from other donors' samples.

This clonotype has only a few counts. The chain is built from TRBV9 and TRBJ1-2; D is perhaps TRBD1 (6 bases). V lost 4 bases to trimming and J lost 6 bases, with 22 bases between them. This CDR3 is 16 amino acids long. The V gene's germline CDR1 is SGDLS and CDR2 YYNGEE. The DNA of the CDR3 is TGTGCCAGCAGCTACCACTCCGAGGGGGGCGCGGATGGCTACACCTTC. This codes for CASSYHSEGGADGYTF.

This clonotype has a count of ten or more. The chain couples TRBV7-9 to TRBJ2-3, with D unclear. The V end was cut by 6 bases, the J end by 0 bases, with 7 bases between. CDR3 length equals 13 residues. CDR1 and CDR2 from the germline V gene are SEHNR and FQNEAQ (reference sequence). Here the CDR3 DNA reads TGTGCCAGCAGTACGGACAGCACAGATACGCAGTATTTT. Translated: CASSTDSTDTQYF.

This sequence joins TRBV4-1 and TRBJ1-1; no firm D call. The germline V gene has CDR1 MGHRA and CDR2 YSYEKL. The germline V and J ends were trimmed by 1 base and 1 base, with 7 bases remaining between them. The length of the CDR3 is 14 residues. The CDR3 region has the DNA TGCGCCAGCAGCCAAGGCTGGGGGAACACTGAAGCTTTCTTT. Protein: CASSQGWGNTEAFF.

In the case of this clonotype: A much larger clone lies a single base off, so this may be a read error. The chain employs TRBV7-4 and TRBJ1-2; no definite D call. Between the trimmed V and J ends, which lost 5 bases and 4 bases, there was a span of 26 bases. CDR3 size: 18 residues. CDR1 SGHVT and CDR2 SQSDAQ come from the germline V gene. CDR3 DNA sequence: TGTGCCAGCAGCCCCCACCTCACGCAGATCAAGCCCCTCTATGGCTACACCTTC. Translated, it gives CASSPHLTQIKPLYGYTF.

This clonotype was found many times. The chain is built from TRBV6-1 and TRBJ2-7, with D possibly being TRBD1 or TRBD2 (5 bases each). Germline lookup yields CDR1 MNHNS and CDR2 SASEGT. This CDR3 region has 17 residues. With 2 bases removed from V and 2 bases from J, the gap between germline ends came to 19 bases. The CDR3 DNA follows: TGTGCCAGCAGTGAATATACCCGGGACCGCTCGACCTACGAGCAGTACTTC. Its protein is CASSEYTRDRSTYEQYF.